This TCR beta chain was retrieved from a study of blood T cells in healthy people across ages. Findings and limits, study-wide: Roughly linear declines in TCR beta diversity per million T cells occurred with age.

The sample holds a few counts of this clonotype. Its antigen is still unknown. PCR was performed a second time for about 7 to 12 cycles using a sample-barcoded 5' primer and a J-beta primer mix. Every sample gave at least 2.5 million paired-end reads containing CDR3. Each CDR3 protein is one row after TCRdb ran MiXCR on the 5' RACE reads. This table has about 1,800,000 distinct CDR3 sequences, over 25% appearing once. Germline lookup yields CDR1 GTSNPN and CDR2 SVGIG (reference sequence). V lost 5 bases and J lost 7, with 15 bases in between. The CDR3 has 13 amino acids. Sequenced material: blood. The TCR was taken from a woman in her twenties or thirties in good health. The chain has TRBV30 and TRBJ1-5, with D possibly being TRBD1 (5 bases). This CDR3 reads CAWSRGEDQPQHF. CDR3 in DNA: TGTGCCTGGTCGAGAGGGGAAGACCAGCCCCAGCATTTT.